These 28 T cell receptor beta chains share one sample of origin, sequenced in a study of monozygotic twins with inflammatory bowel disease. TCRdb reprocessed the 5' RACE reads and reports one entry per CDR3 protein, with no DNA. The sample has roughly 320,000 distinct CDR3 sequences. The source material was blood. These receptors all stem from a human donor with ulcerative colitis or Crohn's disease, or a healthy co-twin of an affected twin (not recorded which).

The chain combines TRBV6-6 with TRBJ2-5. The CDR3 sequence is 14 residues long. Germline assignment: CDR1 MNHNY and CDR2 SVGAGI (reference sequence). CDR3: CASSYWAGAETQYF.

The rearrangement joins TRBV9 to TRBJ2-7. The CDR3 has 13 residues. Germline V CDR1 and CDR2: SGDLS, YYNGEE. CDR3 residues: CASSVGLSYEQYF.

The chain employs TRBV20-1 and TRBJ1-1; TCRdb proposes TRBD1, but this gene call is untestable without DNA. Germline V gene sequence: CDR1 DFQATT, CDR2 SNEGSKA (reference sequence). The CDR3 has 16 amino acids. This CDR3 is CSARDLSGRLNTEAFF.

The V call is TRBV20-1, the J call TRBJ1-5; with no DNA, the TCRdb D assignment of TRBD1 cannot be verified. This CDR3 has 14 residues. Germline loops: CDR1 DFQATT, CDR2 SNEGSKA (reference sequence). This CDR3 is CSARDPPGNQPQHF.

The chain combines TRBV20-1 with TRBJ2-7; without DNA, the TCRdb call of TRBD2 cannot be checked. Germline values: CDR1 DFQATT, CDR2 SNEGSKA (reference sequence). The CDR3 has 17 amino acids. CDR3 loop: CSAPGLAGVRKSYEQYF.

The CDR3 sequence is CSARDQGVVYAGELFF. The chain employs TRBV20-1 and TRBJ2-2; absent DNA, TCRdb's TRBD1 call cannot be checked. The length of the CDR3 is 16 residues. The germline V gene has CDR1 DFQATT and CDR2 SNEGSKA (reference sequence).

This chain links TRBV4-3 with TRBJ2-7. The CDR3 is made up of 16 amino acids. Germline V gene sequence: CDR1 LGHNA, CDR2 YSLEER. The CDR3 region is CASSQDGRQTPYEQYF.

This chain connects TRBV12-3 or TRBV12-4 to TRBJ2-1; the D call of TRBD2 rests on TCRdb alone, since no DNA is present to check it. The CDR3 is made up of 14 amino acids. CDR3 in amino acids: CASSPRAFGDEQFF.

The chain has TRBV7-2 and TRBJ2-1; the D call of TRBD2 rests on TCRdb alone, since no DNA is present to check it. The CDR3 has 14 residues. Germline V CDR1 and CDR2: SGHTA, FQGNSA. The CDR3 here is CASKVVGGNNEQFF. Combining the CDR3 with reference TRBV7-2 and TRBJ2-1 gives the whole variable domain GAGVSQSPSNKVTEKGKDVELRCDPISGHTALYWYRQSLGQGLEFLIYFQGNSAPDKSGLPSDRFSAERTGGSVSTLTIQRTQQEDSAVYLCASKVVGGNNEQFFGPGTRLTVL.

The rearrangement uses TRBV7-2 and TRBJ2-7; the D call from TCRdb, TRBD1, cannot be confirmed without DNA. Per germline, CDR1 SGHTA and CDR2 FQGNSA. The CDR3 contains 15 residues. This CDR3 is CASVSSWTGGNEQYF.

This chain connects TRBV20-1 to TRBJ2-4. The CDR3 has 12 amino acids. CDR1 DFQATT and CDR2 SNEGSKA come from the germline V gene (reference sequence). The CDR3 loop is CSAESSQNIQYF.

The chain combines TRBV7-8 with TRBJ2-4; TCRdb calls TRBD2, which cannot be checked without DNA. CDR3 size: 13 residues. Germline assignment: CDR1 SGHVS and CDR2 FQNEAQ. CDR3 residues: CASSIRPGLPRNF. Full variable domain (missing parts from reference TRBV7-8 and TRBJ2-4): GAGVSQSPRYKVAKRGQDVALRCDPISGHVSLFWYQQALGQGPEFLTYFQNEAQLDKSGLPSDRFFAERPEGSVSTLKIQRTQQEDSAVYLCASSIRPGLPRNFGAGTRLSVL.

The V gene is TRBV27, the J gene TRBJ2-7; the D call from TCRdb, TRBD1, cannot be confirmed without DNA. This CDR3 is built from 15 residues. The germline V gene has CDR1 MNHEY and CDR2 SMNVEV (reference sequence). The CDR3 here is CASSRKGQGAYEQYF.

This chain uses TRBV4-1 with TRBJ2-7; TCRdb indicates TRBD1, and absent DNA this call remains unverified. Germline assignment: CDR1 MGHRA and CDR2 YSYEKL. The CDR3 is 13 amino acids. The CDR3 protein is CASSQQGLGEQYF.

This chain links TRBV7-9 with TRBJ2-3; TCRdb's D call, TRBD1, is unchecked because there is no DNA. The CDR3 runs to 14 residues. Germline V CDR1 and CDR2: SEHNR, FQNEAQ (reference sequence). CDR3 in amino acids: CASMDRGRRDTQYF.

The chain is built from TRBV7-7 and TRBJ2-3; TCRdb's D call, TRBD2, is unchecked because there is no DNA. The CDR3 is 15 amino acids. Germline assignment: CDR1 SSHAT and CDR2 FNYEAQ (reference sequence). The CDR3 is CASSLNGRPTDTQYF.

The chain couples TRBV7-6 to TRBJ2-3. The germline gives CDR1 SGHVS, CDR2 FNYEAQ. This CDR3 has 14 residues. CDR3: CASSLFTGADTQYF. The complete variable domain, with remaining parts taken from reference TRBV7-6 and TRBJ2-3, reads GAGVSQSPRYKVTKRGQDVALRCDPISGHVSLYWYRQALGQGPEFLTYFNYEAQQDKSGLPNDRFSAERPEGSISTLTIQRTEQRDSAMYRCASSLFTGADTQYFGPGTRLTVL.

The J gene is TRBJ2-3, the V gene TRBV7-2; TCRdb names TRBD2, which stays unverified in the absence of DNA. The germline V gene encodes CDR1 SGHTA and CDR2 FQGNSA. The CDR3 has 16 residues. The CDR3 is CASSLGLAGGTDTQYF.

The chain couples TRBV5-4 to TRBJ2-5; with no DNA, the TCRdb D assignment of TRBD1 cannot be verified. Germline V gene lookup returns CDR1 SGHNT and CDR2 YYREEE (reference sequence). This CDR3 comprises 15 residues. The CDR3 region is CASSLDPGTGSTQYF.

Here the CDR3 reads CASSSRTSGSEQYF. V gene TRBV9 combines with J gene TRBJ2-7; TCRdb selects TRBD2, and the lack of DNA leaves this call unchecked. Germline V gene data show CDR1 as SGDLS and CDR2 as YYNGEE. This CDR3 comprises 14 residues. Variable domain in full (rest from reference TRBV9 and TRBJ2-7): DSGVTQTPKHLITATGQRVTLRCSPRSGDLSVYWYQQSLDQGLQFLIQYYNGEERAKGNILERFSAQQFPDLHSELNLSSLELGDSALYFCASSSRTSGSEQYFGPGTRLTVT.

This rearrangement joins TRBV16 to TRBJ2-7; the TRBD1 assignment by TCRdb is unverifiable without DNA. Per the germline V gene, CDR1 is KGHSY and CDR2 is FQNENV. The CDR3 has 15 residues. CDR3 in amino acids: CASSHLGDGSYEQYF. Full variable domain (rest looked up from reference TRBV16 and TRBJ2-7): GEEVAQTPKHLVRGEGQKAKLYCAPIKGHSYVFWYQQVLKNEFKFLISFQNENVFDETGMPKERFSAKCLPNSPCSLEIQATKLEDSAVYFCASSHLGDGSYEQYFGPGTRLTVT.

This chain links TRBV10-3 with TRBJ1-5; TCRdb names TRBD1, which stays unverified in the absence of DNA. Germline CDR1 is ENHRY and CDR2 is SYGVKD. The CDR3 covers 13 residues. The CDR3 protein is CAIRGDSNQPQHF.

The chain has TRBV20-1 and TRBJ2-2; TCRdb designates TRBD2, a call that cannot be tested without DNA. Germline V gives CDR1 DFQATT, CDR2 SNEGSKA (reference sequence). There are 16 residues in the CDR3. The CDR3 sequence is CSARSLGLGSAGELFF.

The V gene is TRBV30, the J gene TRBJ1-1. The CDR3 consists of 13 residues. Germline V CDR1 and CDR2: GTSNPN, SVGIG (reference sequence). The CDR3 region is CAWNLQENTEAFF.

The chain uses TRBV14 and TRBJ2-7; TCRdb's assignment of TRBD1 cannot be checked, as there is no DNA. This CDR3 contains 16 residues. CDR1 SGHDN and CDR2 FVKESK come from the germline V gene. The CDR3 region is CASSQEKWGTGDEQYF.

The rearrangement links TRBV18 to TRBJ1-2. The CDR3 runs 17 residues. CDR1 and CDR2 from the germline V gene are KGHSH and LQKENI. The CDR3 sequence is CASSRLESDGFQYGYTF.

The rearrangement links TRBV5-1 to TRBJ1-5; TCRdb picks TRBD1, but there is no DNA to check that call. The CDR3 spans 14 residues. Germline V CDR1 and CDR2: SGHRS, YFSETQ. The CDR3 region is CASSLSGSNQPQHF. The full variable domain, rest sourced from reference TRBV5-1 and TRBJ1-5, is KAGVTQTPRYLIKTRGQQVTLSCSPISGHRSVSWYQQTPGQGLQFLFEYFSETQRNKGNFPGRFSGRQFSNSRSEMNVSTLELGDSALYLCASSLSGSNQPQHFGDGTRLSIL.

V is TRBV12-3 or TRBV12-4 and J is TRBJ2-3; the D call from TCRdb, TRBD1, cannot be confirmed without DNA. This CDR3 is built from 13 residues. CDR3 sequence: CASSFRERDTQYF.